This T cell receptor (beta chain) stems from a study of T-cell reconstitution after alpha-beta-depleted transplantation in children. This clonotype has a single count. It was with unique molecular identifiers that the TCRbeta library was prepared. MiXCR, applied by TCRdb to the PCR reads, yields one record per CDR3 protein. The sample carries 150,000 to 200,000 distinct CDR3 sequences, about 15% recorded once. V shed 3 bases, J shed 7 bases, and the junction held 13 bases outside the gene matches. CDR3 length: 17 amino acids. The V gene's germline CDR1 is KGHDR and CDR2 SFDVKD. This sample comprised PBMCs from the stem cell graft donor, obtained from the stem cell graft. The source of this sequence is a human donor who donated a stem cell graft to a child with acute lymphoblastic leukemia. V is TRBV24-1 and J is TRBJ2-1; the match to TRBD1 covers 8 bases. In nucleotides, the CDR3 is TGTGCCACCAGTGATCTAGAGGGGCAGGGGGCGCCGAATGAGCAGTTCTTC. This sequence encodes CATSDLEGQGAPNEQFF.